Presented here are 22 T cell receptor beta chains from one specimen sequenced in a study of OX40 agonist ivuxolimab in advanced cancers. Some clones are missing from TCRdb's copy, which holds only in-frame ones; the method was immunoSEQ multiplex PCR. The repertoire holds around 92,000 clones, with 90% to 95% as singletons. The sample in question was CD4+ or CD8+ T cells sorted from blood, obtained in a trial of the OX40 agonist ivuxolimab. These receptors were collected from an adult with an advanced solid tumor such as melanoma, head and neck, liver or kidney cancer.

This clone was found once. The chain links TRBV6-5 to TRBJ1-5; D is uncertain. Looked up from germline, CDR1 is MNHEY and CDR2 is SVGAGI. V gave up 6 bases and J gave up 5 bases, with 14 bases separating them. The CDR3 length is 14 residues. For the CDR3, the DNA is TGTGCCAGCAGCCCCTTAATGGGAGATCAGCCCCAGCATTTT. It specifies CASSPLMGDQPQHF.

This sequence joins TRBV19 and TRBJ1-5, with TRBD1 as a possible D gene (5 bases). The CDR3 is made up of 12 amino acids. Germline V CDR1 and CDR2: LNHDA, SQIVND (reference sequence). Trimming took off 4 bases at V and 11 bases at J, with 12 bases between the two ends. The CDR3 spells CASSTGGGTQHF. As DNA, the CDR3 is TGTGCCAGTAGTACGGGGGGGGGAACCCAGCATTTT.

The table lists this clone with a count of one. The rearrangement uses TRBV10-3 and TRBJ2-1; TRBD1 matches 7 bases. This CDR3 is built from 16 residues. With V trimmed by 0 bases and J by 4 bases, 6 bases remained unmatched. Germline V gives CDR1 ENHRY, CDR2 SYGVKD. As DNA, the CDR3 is TGTGCCATCAGTGAGTCGACTAAGGGGGCTTACAATGAGCAGTTCTTC. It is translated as CAISESTKGAYNEQFF.

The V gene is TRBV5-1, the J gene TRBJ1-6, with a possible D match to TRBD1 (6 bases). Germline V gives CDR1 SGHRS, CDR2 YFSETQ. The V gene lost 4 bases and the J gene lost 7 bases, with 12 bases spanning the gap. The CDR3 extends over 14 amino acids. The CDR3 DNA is TGCGCCAGCAGCCTAGACAGGATCAATTCACCCCTCCACTTT. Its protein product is CASSLDRINSPLHF.

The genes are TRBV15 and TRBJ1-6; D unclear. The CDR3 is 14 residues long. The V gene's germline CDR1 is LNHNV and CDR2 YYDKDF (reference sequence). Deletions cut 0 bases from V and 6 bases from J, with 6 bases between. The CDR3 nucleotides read TGTGCCACCAGCAGAGATCCGCGTAATTCACCCCTCCACTTT. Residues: CATSRDPRNSPLHF.

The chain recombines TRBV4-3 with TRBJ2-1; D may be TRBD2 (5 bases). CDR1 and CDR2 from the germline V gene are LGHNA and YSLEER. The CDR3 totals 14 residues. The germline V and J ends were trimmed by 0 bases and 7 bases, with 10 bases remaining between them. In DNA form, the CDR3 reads TGCGCCAGCAGCCAAGACTTTCGGGGAAATGAGCAGTTCTTC. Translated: CASSQDFRGNEQFF.

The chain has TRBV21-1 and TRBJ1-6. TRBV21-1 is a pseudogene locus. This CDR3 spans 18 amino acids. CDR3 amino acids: CASSKGGAHGGRNSPLHF. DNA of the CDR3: TGTGCCAGCAGCAAAGGGGGCGCCCACGGAGGACGTAATTCACCCCTCCACTTT.

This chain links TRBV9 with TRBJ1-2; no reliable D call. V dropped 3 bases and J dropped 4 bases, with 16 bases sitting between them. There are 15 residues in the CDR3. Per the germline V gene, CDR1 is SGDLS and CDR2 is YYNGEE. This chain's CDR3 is CASSARHGIAYGYTF. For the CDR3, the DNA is TGTGCCAGCAGCGCCCGACACGGGATAGCCTATGGCTACACCTTC.

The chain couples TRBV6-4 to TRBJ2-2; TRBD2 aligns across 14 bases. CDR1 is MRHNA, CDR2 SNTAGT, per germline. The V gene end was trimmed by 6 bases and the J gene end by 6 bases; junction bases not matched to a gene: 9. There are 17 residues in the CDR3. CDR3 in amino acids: CASSETSGRALAGELFF. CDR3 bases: TGTGCCAGCAGCGAGACTAGCGGGAGGGCCCTAGCCGGGGAGCTGTTTTTT.

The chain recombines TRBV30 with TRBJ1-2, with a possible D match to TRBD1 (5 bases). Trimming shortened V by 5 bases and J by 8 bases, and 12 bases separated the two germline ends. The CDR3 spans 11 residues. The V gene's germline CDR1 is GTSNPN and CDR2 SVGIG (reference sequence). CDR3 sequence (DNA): TGTGCCTGGTCGGGGCCGGGAGGCTACACCTTC. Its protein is CAWSGPGGYTF. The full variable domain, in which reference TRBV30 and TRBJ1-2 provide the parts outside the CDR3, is SQTIHQWPATLVQPVGSPLSLECTVEGTSNPNLYWYRQAAGRGLQLLFYSVGIGQISSEVPQNLSASRPQDRQFILSSKKLLLSDSGFYLCAWSGPGGYTFGSGTRLTVV.

CDR3 sequence reads: CASSMVTSFSAKNIQYF. The DNA for the CDR3 is TGTGCCAGCAGCATGGTGACTAGCTTCTCAGCCAAAAACATTCAGTACTTC. This chain links TRBV5-4 with TRBJ2-4, with 7 positions matching TRBD2. Germline CDR1 and CDR2: SGHNT and YYREEE (reference sequence). This CDR3 has 17 residues. The V gene end was trimmed by 4 bases and the J gene end by 0 bases; junction bases not matched to a gene: 10.

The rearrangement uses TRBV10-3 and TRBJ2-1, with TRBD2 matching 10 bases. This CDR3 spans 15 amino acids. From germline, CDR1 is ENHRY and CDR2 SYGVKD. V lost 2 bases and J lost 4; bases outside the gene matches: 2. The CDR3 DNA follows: TGTGCCATCAGTGAGCGGACTAGCGGTTACAATGAGCAGTTCTTC. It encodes CAISERTSGYNEQFF.

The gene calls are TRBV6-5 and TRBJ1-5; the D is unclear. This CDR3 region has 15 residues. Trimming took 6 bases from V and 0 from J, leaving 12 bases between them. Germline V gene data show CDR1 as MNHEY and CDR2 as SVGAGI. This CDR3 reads CASRTTLSSNQPQHF. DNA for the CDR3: TGTGCCAGCAGAACAACTTTGAGTAGCAATCAGCCCCAGCATTTT.

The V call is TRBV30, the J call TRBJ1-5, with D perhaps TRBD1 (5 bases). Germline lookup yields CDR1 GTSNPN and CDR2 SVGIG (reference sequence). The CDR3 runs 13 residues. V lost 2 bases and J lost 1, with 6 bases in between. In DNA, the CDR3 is TGTGCCTGGAGTTGGACAAGCAATCAGCCCCAGCATTTT. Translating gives CAWSWTSNQPQHF.

The CDR3 DNA follows: TGTGCCAGCAGCCAGGCGGGGGAGACCCAGTACTTC. Amino acids: CASSQAGETQYF. The genes are TRBV14 and TRBJ2-5; D is possibly TRBD2 (6 bases). Germline CDR1 and CDR2: SGHDN and FVKESK. This CDR3 has 12 residues. Deletions cut 3 bases from V and 5 bases from J, with 7 bases between.

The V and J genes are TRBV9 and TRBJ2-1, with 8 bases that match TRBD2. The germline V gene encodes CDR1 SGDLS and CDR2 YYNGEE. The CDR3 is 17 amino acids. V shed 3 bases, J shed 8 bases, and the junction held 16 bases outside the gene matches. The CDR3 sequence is CASSGPRGAGGWHEQFF. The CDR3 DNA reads TGTGCCAGCAGCGGACCCCGGGGGGCGGGAGGTTGGCATGAGCAGTTCTTC.

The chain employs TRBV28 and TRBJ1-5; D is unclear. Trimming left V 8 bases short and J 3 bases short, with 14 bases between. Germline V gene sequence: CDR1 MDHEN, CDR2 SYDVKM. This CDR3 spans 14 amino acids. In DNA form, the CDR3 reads TGTGCCAGCTGTGAGGTTGACCCCAATCAGCCCCAGCATTTT. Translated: CASCEVDPNQPQHF.

CDR3: CASSLTGMTEQYV. CDR3 bases: TGTGCCAGCAGCCTTACAGGGATGACCGAGCAGTACGTC. The V and J genes are TRBV14 and TRBJ2-7, with D tentatively TRBD1 (6 bases). Trimming removed 4 bases from V and 6 bases from J, with 13 bases in between. This CDR3 is 13 amino acids long. Germline loops: CDR1 SGHDN, CDR2 FVKESK.

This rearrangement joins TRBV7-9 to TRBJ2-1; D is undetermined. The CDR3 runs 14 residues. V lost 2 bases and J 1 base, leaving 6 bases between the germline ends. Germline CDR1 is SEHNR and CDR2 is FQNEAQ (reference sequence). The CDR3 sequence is CASSLRLSYNEQFF. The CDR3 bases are TGTGCCAGCAGCTTACGGCTGTCCTACAATGAGCAGTTCTTC.

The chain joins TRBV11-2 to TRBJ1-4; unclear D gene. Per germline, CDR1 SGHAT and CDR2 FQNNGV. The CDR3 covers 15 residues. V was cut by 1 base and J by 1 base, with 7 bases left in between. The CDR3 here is CASSLVVGTNEKLFF. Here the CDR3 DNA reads TGTGCCAGCAGCTTAGTAGTAGGAACTAATGAAAAACTGTTTTTT.

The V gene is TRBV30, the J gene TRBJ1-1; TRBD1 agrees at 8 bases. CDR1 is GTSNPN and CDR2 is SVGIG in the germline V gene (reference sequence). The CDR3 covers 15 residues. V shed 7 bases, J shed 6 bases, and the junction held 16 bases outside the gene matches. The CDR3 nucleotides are TGTGCCTCCCGGACAGGGAAGGTTGCCATCTCTGAAGCTTTCTTT. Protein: CASRTGKVAISEAFF.

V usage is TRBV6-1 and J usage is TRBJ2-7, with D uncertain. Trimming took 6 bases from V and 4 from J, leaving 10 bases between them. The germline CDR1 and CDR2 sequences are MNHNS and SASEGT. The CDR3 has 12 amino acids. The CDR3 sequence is CASSHTSYEQYV. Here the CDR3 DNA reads TGTGCCAGCAGCCACACCTCTTACGAGCAGTACGTC.